This T cell receptor (beta chain) was sequenced in a study of T cell repertoires in cytomegalovirus infection. Overall study context: Indications of both CMV infection and matching HLA type were provided by public TCR beta signatures.

MiXCR was run by TCRdb on the reads, yielding one entry per CDR3 protein. The sample lists fewer than 300,000 distinct CDR3 sequences; about a quarter were seen once. Points from the study as a whole: Using cumulative public TCR beta family frequency, the authors identified those who carried CMV together with the relevant HLA. Dominating the ex vivo response were TCR beta clonotypes that were CMV-specific and HLA-C-restricted.

The table lists this clonotype with many counts. Its antigen is unknown. The V gene lost 10 bases and the J gene lost 5 bases, with 12 bases spanning the gap. Germline values: CDR1 MDHEN, CDR2 SYDVKM. This CDR3 region has 12 residues. The source is a human donor in good health (CMV status not recorded). Some clones in this sample may be carry-over from other donors' samples. Specimen: PBMCs. The chain recombines TRBV28 with TRBJ1-5; a possible D gene is TRBD1 (5 bases). The CDR3 spells CATRGNYQPQHF. The CDR3, as DNA: TGTGCCACCCGGGGGAACTATCAGCCCCAGCATTTT. The full variable domain, with the rest looked up from reference TRBV28 and TRBJ1-5, is DVKVTQSSRYLVKRTGEKVFLECVQDMDHENMFWYRQDPGLGLRLIYFSYDVKMKEKGDIPEGYSVSREKKERFSLILESASTNQTSMYLCATRGNYQPQHFGDGTRLSIL.